In this sample, the clone carrying this T cell receptor (beta chain) turned up a few times. As yet, its antigen is unknown. Germline CDR1 reads MNHNY; CDR2 reads SVGAGI (reference sequence). The J segment lost 0 bases and the V segment lost 5 bases, leaving 12 bases of the junction unmatched. This CDR3 contains 19 residues. This record belongs to a study of T cells after yellow fever vaccination. Notes on the study in general: Compared with primary, the secondary response was weaker and peaked at day 5, not 15.

From the 5' RACE reads, TCRdb called clonotypes with MiXCR, one entry per CDR3 protein. In the table there are 170,000 or so distinct CDR3 sequences, about a tenth of which are singletons. This specimen consisted of CD8+ T cells sorted from PBMCs, obtained 45 days after the yellow fever booster vaccination. The rearrangement uses TRBV6-6 and TRBJ2-6, with 8 bases that match TRBD1. The TCR originated in a man between 18 and 35 years old who received the YFV17D yellow fever vaccine. This CDR3 reads CASSTLYRGALSGANVLTF. The CDR3 DNA sequence: TGTGCCAGCAGTACCCTATACAGGGGGGCTCTCTCTGGGGCCAACGTCCTGACTTTC.